This TCR beta chain was retrieved from a study of PD-L1 blockade in urothelial cancer. Study information: Atezolizumab 1,200 mg was given intravenously every 3 weeks, starting 2014.

This CDR3 region has 14 residues. After removal of 7 bases from V and 8 bases from J, the junction contained 10 bases not matched to a gene. CDR1 and CDR2 from the germline V gene are MNHEY and SMNVEV (reference sequence). Assay: immunoSEQ multiplex PCR; the TCRdb copy retains only in-frame clones and omits some. The top ten hold 8.3% of the sample, which has some 40,000 clones, 75% to 95% seen once. This TCR came from a man aged 70-80 years with urothelial cancer. The sample was PBMCs, taken around atezolizumab (anti-PD-L1) treatment. The V and J genes are TRBV27 and TRBJ2-7; 11 bases are a match to TRBD2. The CDR3 sequence is CASIRSGTSGKQYF. The CDR3 coding sequence is TGTGCCAGCATTCGGTCAGGGACTAGCGGCAAGCAGTACTTC.